These 26 T cell receptor beta chains share one sample of origin, sequenced in a study of T cells after posttransplantation cyclophosphamide. Sequenced by immunoSEQ multiplex PCR; TCRdb stores in-frame clones only, minus some. The sample is made up of more than 4,500 clones, none counted only once. A marrow graft followed busulfan-fludarabine conditioning, with cyclophosphamide on days +3 and +4. Sequencing was performed on PBMCs, taken roughly 400 days after allogeneic stem cell transplant with posttransplant cyclophosphamide. These receptor sequences come from a male patient between 60 and 69 years old who received an allogeneic stem cell transplant from a related donor, was CMV-positive, and had acute GVHD only. Among the T cells, some may be from the graft donor.

This clone was seen many times. The V gene is TRBV5-6, the J gene TRBJ1-1; D gene unclear. There are 19 residues in the CDR3. The germline gives CDR1 SGHDT, CDR2 YYEEEE. The V end lost 4 bases, the J end lost 1 base, and 26 bases lay between the germline ends. The CDR3 DNA follows: TGTGCCAGCAGCCCCCCTTCCGTAGTACCGGGTAAGCGGAACACTGAAGCTTTCTTT. This encodes CASSPPSVVPGKRNTEAFF.

In its sample, this clone was seen many times. The chain couples TRBV2 to TRBJ2-3; 11 bases are shared with TRBD2. From germline, CDR1 is SNHLY and CDR2 FYNNEI. J lost 5 bases, V lost 10 bases, and 8 bases had no gene match. CDR3 length equals 14 residues. The CDR3 loop is CATRLAGFEDTQYF. The DNA of the CDR3 is TGTGCCACCAGACTAGCGGGGTTTGAAGATACGCAGTATTTT.

Many counts were recorded for this clone. DNA of the CDR3: TGTGCCAGCCGATGGCTAGCGGGAGAAGAGACCCAGTACTTC. This sequence encodes CASRWLAGEETQYF. The chain has TRBV27 and TRBJ2-5, with 10 positions matching TRBD2. Germline trimming cut 8 bases from V and 3 bases from J; bases unmatched to any gene: 6. The CDR3 consists of 14 residues. CDR1 is MNHEY and CDR2 is SMNVEV in the germline V gene (reference sequence).

This clone was counted many times. The chain couples TRBV27 to TRBJ1-2; D is uncertain. From germline, CDR1 is MNHEY and CDR2 SMNVEV (reference sequence). The CDR3 covers 18 residues. V dropped 5 bases and J dropped 0 bases, with 22 bases sitting between them. The CDR3 loop is CASSRTRVQEFPNYGYTF. The CDR3 coding sequence is TGTGCCAGCAGTCGCACGCGCGTGCAGGAATTTCCTAACTATGGCTACACCTTC.

This clone was observed at least ten times. The rearrangement uses TRBV30 and TRBJ2-7; D remains unclear. The length of the CDR3 is 13 residues. V was trimmed by 4 bases and J by 3 bases, leaving 13 bases between them. Germline V gene lookup returns CDR1 GTSNPN and CDR2 SVGIG (reference sequence). The CDR3 DNA reads as TGTGCCTGGACCCGCCCGCAGTTCTACGAGCAGTACTTC. Its translation: CAWTRPQFYEQYF.

This chain joins TRBV23-1 and TRBJ1-2; 8 nucleotides line up with TRBD1. TRBV23-1 belongs to the ORF category, with a function that is uncertain. J gave up 7 bases and V 4 bases, and 11 bases lay outside the gene matches. The CDR3 covers 15 residues. This CDR3 is CASSPAGQGFGGYTF. The CDR3 DNA reads as TGCGCCAGCAGTCCCGCTGGACAGGGCTTCGGTGGCTACACCTTC.

At least ten counts were recorded for this clone. The chain employs TRBV18 and TRBJ1-1, with no clear D. V shed 2 bases and J shed 3 bases, with 7 bases lying between them. Germline-derived CDR1 and CDR2 are KGHSH and LQKENI. This CDR3 comprises 13 residues. The CDR3 protein is CASSPNLDTEAFF. DNA of the CDR3: TGTGCCAGCTCACCAAATCTCGACACTGAAGCTTTCTTT.

This clone appeared many times. The chain carries TRBV25-1 and TRBJ1-1; maybe TRBD1 (5 bases). Trimming removed 7 bases from V and 1 base from J, with 19 bases in between. Looked up from germline, CDR1 is MGHDK and CDR2 is SYGVNS. This CDR3 has 16 residues. The CDR3 loop reads CASIPPWGVRNTEAFF. For the CDR3, the DNA is TGTGCCAGCATCCCCCCTTGGGGGGTGAGGAACACTGAAGCTTTCTTT.

This clone ranks as medium-sized. The J gene is TRBJ1-5, the V gene TRBV7-9; D is perhaps TRBD1 (5 bases). Germline CDR1 SEHNR, CDR2 FQNEAQ (reference sequence). The CDR3 totals 17 residues. The germline V and J ends were trimmed by 5 bases and 0 bases, with 17 bases remaining between them. The CDR3 nucleotides read TGTGCCAGCAGCCCGTGGGGACTTGGGAATAGCAATCAGCCCCAGCATTTT. This codes for CASSPWGLGNSNQPQHF.

This clone was observed at least ten times. The V call is TRBV11-1, the J call TRBJ2-1; 10 positions match TRBD1. Per the germline V gene, CDR1 is SGHAT and CDR2 is FQDESV (reference sequence). This CDR3 has 16 amino acids. With V trimmed by 6 bases and J by 5 bases, 10 bases remained unmatched. The DNA for the CDR3 is TGTGCCAGCAGTCACCGGACAGGGGGAGGGGACAATGAGCAGTTCTTC. Translation gives CASSHRTGGGDNEQFF. The full variable domain, rest sourced from reference TRBV11-1 and TRBJ2-1, is EAEVAQSPRYKITEKSQAVAFWCDPISGHATLYWYRQILGQGPELLVQFQDESVVDDSQLPKDRFSAERLKGVDSTLKIQPAELGDSAMYLCASSHRTGGGDNEQFFGPGTRLTVL.

This clone has at least ten counts. J is TRBJ2-3 and V is TRBV10-1; a weak D match, TRBD2 (6 bases). CDR3 length: 13 residues. The ends were cut back, 5 bases at V and 0 bases at J, with 6 bases in the middle. Germline V gene sequence: CDR1 WNHNN, CDR2 SYGVQD (reference sequence). CDR3 protein: CASSSGSTDTQYF. CDR3 nucleotides: TGCGCCAGCAGTAGCGGGAGCACAGATACGCAGTATTTT.

This clone was seen only a few times. This rearrangement joins TRBV25-1 to TRBJ2-1, with D perhaps TRBD1 (6 bases). There are 14 residues in the CDR3. Per germline, CDR1 MGHDK and CDR2 SYGVNS. V dropped 7 bases and J dropped 6 bases, with 16 bases sitting between them. The CDR3 region is CASKGAAGVNEQFF. CDR3 DNA sequence: TGTGCCAGCAAAGGGGCGGCAGGGGTCAATGAGCAGTTCTTC. Full variable domain (remainder filled in from reference TRBV25-1 and TRBJ2-1): EADIYQTPRYLVIGTGKKITLECSQTMGHDKMYWYQQDPGMELHLIHYSYGVNSTEKGDLSSESTVSRIRTEHFPLTLESARPSHTSQYLCASKGAAGVNEQFFGPGTRLTVL.

In this sample, this clone turned up many times. This chain joins TRBV29-1 and TRBJ1-3; the match to TRBD1 covers 10 bases. J gave up 0 bases and V 7 bases, and 3 bases lay outside the gene matches. The germline V gene encodes CDR1 SQVTM and CDR2 ANQGSEA. The length of the CDR3 is 14 residues. The chain's CDR3 is CSAGQGSSGNTIYF. The CDR3 DNA is TGCAGCGCGGGACAGGGGAGCTCTGGAAACACCATATATTTT.

In this sample, this clone turned up many times. The V call is TRBV29-1, the J call TRBJ1-2, with TRBD1 identical over 10 bases. CDR1 SQVTM and CDR2 ANQGSEA come from the germline V gene. J gave up 7 bases and V 5 bases, and 7 bases lay outside the gene matches. This CDR3 is 13 amino acids long. This CDR3 reads CSVSLGQGFGYTF. The CDR3 DNA reads TGCAGCGTTTCCCTGGGACAGGGGTTTGGCTACACCTTC.

This clone was counted many times. This chain connects TRBV7-2 to TRBJ1-6, with D perhaps matching TRBD1 (6 bases). The CDR3 loop spans 14 amino acids. The V end was cut by 2 bases, the J end by 13 bases, with 15 bases between. Looked up from germline, CDR1 is SGHTA and CDR2 is FQGNSA. The CDR3 reads CASSLSEGGRPLHF. CDR3 sequence (DNA): TGTGCCAGCAGCTTAAGTGAGGGGGGGAGGCCCCTCCACTTT. Full variable domain (outside the CDR3, taken from reference TRBV7-2 and TRBJ1-6): GAGVSQSPSNKVTEKGKDVELRCDPISGHTALYWYRQSLGQGLEFLIYFQGNSAPDKSGLPSDRFSAERTGGSVSTLTIQRTQQEDSAVYLCASSLSEGGRPLHFGNGTRLTVT.

This clone was counted at least ten times. The gene calls are TRBV7-6 and TRBJ2-1, with 7 bases matching TRBD2. J gave up 0 bases and V 5 bases, and 10 bases lay outside the gene matches. CDR3 length: 17 residues. From germline, CDR1 is SGHVS and CDR2 FNYEAQ. In DNA form, the CDR3 reads TGTGCCAGCAGCGACGGGACGTGGGACTACTCCTACAATGAGCAGTTCTTC. As protein: CASSDGTWDYSYNEQFF.

This clone was observed many times. The chain employs TRBV11-2 and TRBJ2-7; 8 bases match TRBD2. Germline values: CDR1 SGHAT, CDR2 FQNNGV. The CDR3 has 15 residues. Germline trimming cut 0 bases from V and 7 bases from J; bases unmatched to any gene: 8. The CDR3 spells CASSLEGGGRGEQYF. The CDR3 DNA follows: TGTGCCAGCAGCTTAGAAGGCGGGGGGCGCGGTGAGCAGTACTTC.

The rearrangement links TRBV19 to TRBJ1-3; a weak D match, TRBD1 (6 bases). Germline-derived CDR1 and CDR2 are LNHDA and SQIVND (reference sequence). The ends were cut back, 9 bases at V and 0 bases at J, with 15 bases in the middle. The CDR3 is made up of 15 amino acids. This CDR3 is CASLRGGRSGNTIYF. CDR3 nucleotides: TGTGCCAGCCTAAGGGGGGGGCGCTCTGGAAACACCATATATTTT.

This clone has a count of ten or more. V and J are TRBV10-2 and TRBJ1-1; 7 bases map to TRBD1. The CDR3 has 13 amino acids. CDR1 is WSHSY, CDR2 SAAADI, per germline. After removal of 9 bases from V and 1 base from J, the junction contained 5 bases not matched to a gene. The CDR3 loop is CASQGQTNTEAFF. In nucleotides, the CDR3 is TGCGCCAGTCAGGGACAGACGAACACTGAAGCTTTCTTT.

The CDR3 DNA reads TGTGCCAGCAGCGGCGCGGGACGGACAGATACGCAGTATTTT. It encodes CASSGAGRTDTQYF. The gene calls are TRBV6-1 and TRBJ2-3; possible D gene TRBD2, 6 bases. The germline V gene encodes CDR1 MNHNS and CDR2 SASEGT. V was clipped by 6 bases and J by 3 bases, with 13 bases between them. The CDR3 is 14 residues long.

This clone is judged medium-sized. This chain connects TRBV11-2 to TRBJ1-1; perhaps TRBD1 as D (5 bases). The V gene lost 3 bases and the J gene lost 3 bases, with 5 bases spanning the gap. Germline V gene sequence: CDR1 SGHAT, CDR2 FQNNGV. The length of the CDR3 is 12 residues. The CDR3 DNA follows: TGTGCCAGCAGCTTGACAGACACTGAAGCTTTCTTT. Translating gives CASSLTDTEAFF.

This clone was seen repeatedly, ten times or more. This chain uses TRBV11-2 with TRBJ2-3; D gene ambiguous. Germline CDR1 and CDR2: SGHAT and FQNNGV. The CDR3 runs to 15 residues. V was cut by 4 bases and J by 1 base, with 12 bases left in between. CDR3 amino acids: CASSSRVDRTDTQYF. CDR3 DNA: TGTGCCAGCAGCTCCCGCGTCGATCGCACAGATACGCAGTATTTT.

At least ten counts were recorded for this clone. J is TRBJ2-7 and V is TRBV27; the match to TRBD2 covers 7 bases. Unmatched junction bases numbered 6, after V lost 2 bases and J lost 5 bases. The CDR3 covers 14 residues. The germline gives CDR1 MNHEY, CDR2 SMNVEV (reference sequence). This CDR3 is CASSLREGFHEQYF. The CDR3 DNA reads as TGTGCCAGCAGTTTAAGGGAGGGGTTCCACGAGCAGTACTTC.

At least ten counts were recorded for this clone. The chain carries TRBV7-7 and TRBJ2-6; TRBD1 aligns across 9 bases. The CDR3 is 18 residues long. The ends lost 5 bases at V and 3 bases at J; junction bases unmatched: 11. Germline values: CDR1 SSHAT, CDR2 FNYEAQ (reference sequence). The CDR3 reads CASSPLTGQGYGANVLTF. The DNA for the CDR3 is TGTGCCAGCAGCCCCCTCACCGGACAGGGGTATGGGGCCAACGTCCTGACTTTC. Supplemented by reference TRBV7-7 and TRBJ2-6, the full variable domain reads GAGVSQSPRYKVTKRGQDVTLRCDPISSHATLYWYQQALGQGPEFLTYFNYEAQPDKSGLPSDRFSAERPEGSISTLTIQRTEQRDSAMYRCASSPLTGQGYGANVLTFGAGSRLTVL.

This clone was seen at least ten times. The J gene is TRBJ2-7, the V gene TRBV25-1; the match to TRBD2 covers 9 bases. This CDR3 is built from 16 residues. CDR1 and CDR2 (germline): MGHDK, SYGVNS. V dropped 5 bases and J dropped 2; count of bases not matched to a gene: 10. CDR3 loop: CASSSFSGSRPYEQYF. DNA for the CDR3: TGTGCCAGCAGTTCCTTTAGCGGGAGCAGGCCCTACGAGCAGTACTTC.

This clone was seen many times. V gene TRBV18 combines with J gene TRBJ2-2, with 10 bases identical to TRBD1. The CDR3 has 18 residues. The germline CDR1 and CDR2 sequences are KGHSH and LQKENI. Trimming took 3 bases from V and 3 from J; bases not matched to a gene: 10. This CDR3 is CASSPQIPGQGDTGELFF. DNA of the CDR3: TGTGCCAGCTCACCCCAAATCCCAGGACAGGGGGACACCGGGGAGCTGTTTTTT.